The TCR beta chain described here comes from a study of T cell responses to AZD1222 COVID-19 vaccine. The V gene lost 3 bases and the J gene lost 4 bases, with 11 bases spanning the gap. The V gene's germline CDR1 is SGHTA and CDR2 FQGTGA. CDR3 length: 14 amino acids. Overall study findings and caveats: Scientists sampled the repertoires only once the peak T cell response had passed. Most donors were white British, females outnumbered males, and clonal diversity was possibly underestimated. Increases in Spike-specific TCR breadth and depth were seen after two AZD1222 doses.

TCRdb keeps only in-frame clones here, not all; method: immunoSEQ multiplex PCR. The sample records approximately 160,000 clones, under 95% being singletons. This clone was seen only once. Its antigen is unidentified. Sequenced here: peripheral blood, sampled on day 0 of AZD1222 vaccination. This receptor was taken from an adult in good health. The chain has TRBV7-3 and TRBJ2-3; D possibly matches TRBD1 or TRBD2 (5 bases each). CDR3 loop: CASSFGGEADTQYF. The CDR3 DNA follows: TGTGCCAGCAGCTTTGGGGGAGAGGCAGATACGCAGTATTTT.